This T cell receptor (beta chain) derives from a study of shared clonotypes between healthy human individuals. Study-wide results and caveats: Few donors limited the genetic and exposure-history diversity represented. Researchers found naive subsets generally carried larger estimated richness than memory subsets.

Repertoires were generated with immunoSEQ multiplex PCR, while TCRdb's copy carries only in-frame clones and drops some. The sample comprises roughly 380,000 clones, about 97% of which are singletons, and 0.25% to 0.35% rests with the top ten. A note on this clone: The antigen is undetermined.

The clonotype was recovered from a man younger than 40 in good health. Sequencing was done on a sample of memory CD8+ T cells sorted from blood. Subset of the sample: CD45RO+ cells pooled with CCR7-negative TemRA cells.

The DNA for the CDR3 is TGTGCCAGTGAAGGGAGCAATCAGCCCCAGCATTTT. Encoded protein: CASEGSNQPQHF. The chain recombines TRBV28 with TRBJ1-5; D is unclear. V gave up 9 bases and J gave up 1 base, with 7 bases separating them. CDR1 MDHEN and CDR2 SYDVKM come from the germline V gene. This CDR3 is built from 12 residues.